The T cell receptor beta chain described here comes from a study of blood T cell repertoires in COVID-19. Overall study: Acute-phase and convalescent COVID-19 samples originated in the United States, Italy and Spain.

Methods used by the authors: It was from reference gene primer amplification that nucleated cell counts were estimated. Some clones are missing from TCRdb's copy, which holds only in-frame ones; the method was immunoSEQ multiplex PCR. V and J calls and clone size are given by that table; D and trimming were obtained from the DNA. The data contain 110,000 or so clones, 81% of them singletons. V lost 6 bases, J lost 3 bases, and 11 bases lay in between. The V gene's germline CDR1 is MNHEY and CDR2 SVGAGI. The CDR3 has 13 residues. This TCR derives from a man between 45 and 60 years old with acute or convalescent COVID-19. This sequence joins TRBV6-5 and TRBJ1-1; a weak D match, TRBD1 (5 bases). The sequenced sample consisted of peripheral blood. The CDR3 DNA is TGTGCCAGCAGCAGGGCTTCGGACACTGAAGCTTTCTTT. It yields the protein CASSRASDTEAFF.